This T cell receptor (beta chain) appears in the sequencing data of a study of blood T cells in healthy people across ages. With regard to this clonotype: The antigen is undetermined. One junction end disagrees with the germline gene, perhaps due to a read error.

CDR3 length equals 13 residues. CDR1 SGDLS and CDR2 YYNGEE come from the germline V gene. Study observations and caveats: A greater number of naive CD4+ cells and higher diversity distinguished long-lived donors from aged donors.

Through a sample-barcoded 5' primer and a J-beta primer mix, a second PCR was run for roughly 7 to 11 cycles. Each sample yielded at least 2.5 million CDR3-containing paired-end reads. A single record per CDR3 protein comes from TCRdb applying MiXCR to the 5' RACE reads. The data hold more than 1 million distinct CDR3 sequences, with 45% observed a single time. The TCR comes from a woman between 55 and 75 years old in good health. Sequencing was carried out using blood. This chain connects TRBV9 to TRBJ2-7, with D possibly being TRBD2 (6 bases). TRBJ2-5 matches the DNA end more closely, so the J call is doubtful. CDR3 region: CAGSAGPEETQYF. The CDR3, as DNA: TGTGCCGGCAGCGCGGGACCTGAAGAGACCCAGTACTTC.